This T cell receptor beta chain is from a study of CD8 T cells in ankylosing spondylitis. Study results and caveats: Significant enrichment of disease-linked clones was reportedly seen in matched ankylosing spondylitis synovial fluid. Researchers report that disease-linked clones proved CD8+ and relatively rare in peripheral blood. Earlier work had already found some motif variants in reactive arthritis synovial fluid and blood.

Researchers built TCR beta libraries using quantitative 5'-RACE with molecular barcodes. TCRdb analysed the 5' RACE reads with MiXCR anew, one entry per CDR3 protein. The table has some 37,000 distinct CDR3 sequences, around an eighth seen once; the top ten hold approximately 32%. Germline-derived CDR1 and CDR2 are KGHSH and LQKENI. CDR3 length: 17 amino acids. V was clipped by 0 bases and J by 4 bases; unmatched bases: 12. This clonotype was counted a few times. Its antigen is currently unknown. The chain joins TRBV18 to TRBJ2-7; 7 nucleotides match TRBD1. The origin of this receptor is a male donor with ankylosing spondylitis. Sample: synovial fluid, either unsorted or a sorted T cell fraction (not recorded which). CDR3 DNA: TGTGCCAGCTCACCACCGGATTTTACAGGGGTTTGGTACGAGCAGTACTTC. It codes for CASSPPDFTGVWYEQYF. Based on the CDR3 plus reference TRBV18 and TRBJ2-7, the full variable domain is NAGVMQNPRHLVRRRGQEARLRCSPMKGHSHVYWYRQLPEEGLKFMVYLQKENIIDESGMPKERFSAEFPKEGPSILRIQQVVRGDSAAYFCASSPPDFTGVWYEQYFGPGTRLTVT.